These T cell receptor beta chains were read from a single sample in a study of cytotoxic CD8 clonotypes in ibrutinib-treated CLL. Profiled with immunoSEQ multiplex PCR; TCRdb holds only in-frame clones, not every one. Of 60,000 to 95,000 clones in the sample, approximately 87% are singletons; the top ten hold more than 30%. The sample was PBMCs, taken after 24 months of ibrutinib treatment. All receptors come from a human donor with chronic lymphocytic leukemia. The CDR3 runs from the conserved cysteine through the conserved F or W. D genes are given only for firm matches. Not all rows give a size; the values are once, few, many and, for expanded clones, a class.

TRBV5-1	few	TRBD2	TRBJ2-5	TGCGCCAGCAGCTCCCCGGAGCGGGAGTACCAAGAGACCCAGTACTTC	CASSSPEREYQETQYF
TRBV2	NA	NA	TRBJ2-2	TGTGCCAGCAGTGTGGGAGGGGGCAACACCGGGGAGCTGTTTTTT	CASSVGGGNTGELFF
TRBV7-3	NA	NA	TRBJ2-3	TGTGCCAGCAGCTTAATCGCCACTCGGGGCACAGATACGCAGTATTTT	CASSLIATRGTDTQYF
TRBV5-1	once	TRBD1	TRBJ2-7	TGCGCCAGCAGCGCCGCCGGGACAGGGGGCGACGAGCAGTACTTC	CASSAAGTGGDEQYF
TRBV6-6	NA	NA	TRBJ1-3	TGTGCCAGCAGTTACACAGCATCTGGAAACACCATATATTTT	CASSYTASGNTIYF
TRBV7-2	NA	NA	TRBJ1-1	TGTGCCAGCAGCCTCAGGGGTCGCACTGAAGCTTTCTTT	CASSLRGRTEAFF
TRBV27	NA	NA	TRBJ2-7	TGTGCCAGCAGGGAGCAGGGTCTGTACGAGCAGTACTTC	CASREQGLYEQYF
TRBV6-5	NA	TRBD1	TRBJ1-5	TGTGCCAGCAGTCCGACAGGGGGCGTCAATCAGCCCCAGCATTTT	CASSPTGGVNQPQHF
TRBV7-8	NA	NA	TRBJ2-3	TGTGCCAGCAGCCCCGCTGGCGGTACCACAGATACGCAGTATTTT	CASSPAGGTTDTQYF
TRBV5-5	few	NA	TRBJ1-1	TGCGCCAGCAGCCCTTACAGAAACACTGAAGCTTTCTTT	CASSPYRNTEAFF
TRBV28	NA	TRBD1	TRBJ1-5	TGTGCCAGCAGTTTATGGCAGGGGCAGGGGGGCAATCAGCCCCAGCATTTT	CASSLWQGQGGNQPQHF
TRBV6-5	NA	TRBD2	TRBJ2-1	TGTGCCAGCAGCCAGACGGGGCTAGCGGGTGCTGAGCAGTTCTTC	CASSQTGLAGAEQFF
TRBV19	once	NA	TRBJ2-3	TGTGCCAGTAGTATAGGTTATTCGGCGCAGGGGAGGACAGATACGCAGTATTTT	CASSIGYSAQGRTDTQYF
TRBV19	NA	TRBD1	TRBJ2-4	TGTGCCAGTACTGACCTCGGACAGGGGGCGGCCAAAAACATTCAGTACTTC	CASTDLGQGAAKNIQYF
TRBV30	once	NA	TRBJ2-7	TGTGCCTGGAGCTATAAAAACGAGCAGTACTTC	CAWSYKNEQYF
TRBV23-1	NA	NA	TRBJ1-6	TGCGCCAGCAGAACTTTTCAGGTAAAGAATAATTCACCCCTCCACTTT	CASRTFQVKNNSPLHF
TRBV14	once	TRBD1	TRBJ2-7	TGTGCCAGCAGCCAACACCGGGACAGGGGGCTCGAGCAGTACTTC	CASSQHRDRGLEQYF
TRBV5-1	NA	NA	TRBJ2-1	TGCGCCAGCAGCCCAGCGGACAACTACAATGAGCAGTTCTTC	CASSPADNYNEQFF
TRBV19	NA	NA	TRBJ2-7	TGTGCCAGTAGTTGGTCGGTAGCCTACGAGCAGTACTTC	CASSWSVAYEQYF
TRBV19	NA	TRBD1	TRBJ1-5	TGTGCCAGTAGTATACCGCCGACAGGGGGCGCGAGTCAGCCCCAGCATTTT	CASSIPPTGGASQPQHF
TRBV11-3	NA	TRBD2	TRBJ2-1	TGTGCCAGCAGCCGTGGGACTAGCAATGAGCAGTTCTTC	CASSRGTSNEQFF
TRBV30	NA	NA	TRBJ2-1	TGTGCCTGGAGTGTAAATGAGCAGTTCTTC	CAWSVNEQFF
TRBV30	NA	NA	TRBJ2-7	TGTGCCTGGAGTCCCAGTCGCCTACCTGTCCTCTACGAGCAGTACTTC	CAWSPSRLPVLYEQYF
TRBV30	NA	NA	TRBJ1-2	TGTGCCTGGAGTGTATTGGCCTCAACTGGGGGGTATGGCTACACCTTC	CAWSVLASTGGYGYTF
TRBV13	NA	TRBD1	TRBJ1-2	TGTGCCAGCAGCTTAGGGGGACAGGGGGCTTATGGCTACACCTTC	CASSLGGQGAYGYTF
TRBV14	NA	NA	TRBJ2-7	TGTGCCAGCAGCCGAGAGCGGGTGGGCCCCTACGAGCAGTACTTC	CASSRERVGPYEQYF
TRBV19	NA	NA	TRBJ1-2	TGTGCCAGTAGTTTCGATTTCGGCTACACCTTC	CASSFDFGYTF
TRBV2	NA	NA	TRBJ1-5	TGTGCCAGCAGTCCGCCGACGGATCAGCCCCAGCATTTT	CASSPPTDQPQHF
TRBV30	NA	TRBD1	TRBJ1-5	TGTGCCTGGAGTGTAGGGGGCAGCAATCAGCCCCAGCATTTT	CAWSVGGSNQPQHF
TRBV5-4	NA	NA	TRBJ1-1	TGTGCCAGCAGAGGTCAAGCGAACACTGAAGCTTTCTTT	CASRGQANTEAFF
TRBV28	NA	NA	TRBJ1-4	TGTGCCAGCAGATCTTTGACCGAAAAACTGTTTTTT	CASRSLTEKLFF
TRBV4-2	NA	NA	TRBJ2-1	TGTGCCAGCAGCCAAGTAGTACTAGCCGATGATGAGCAGTTCTTC	CASSQVVLADDEQFF
TRBV9	NA	TRBD1	TRBJ2-1	TGTGCCAGCAGCGTTCAGAGCGCCGGGACAGGGAGTTCAGCTGAGCAGTTCTTC	CASSVQSAGTGSSAEQFF
TRBV11-3	NA	TRBD2	TRBJ2-5	TGTGCCAGCAGCTCTGGGAGGGGTACCACGGAGACCCAGTACTTC	CASSSGRGTTETQYF
TRBV6-5	NA	TRBD1	TRBJ2-7	TGTGCCAGCAGCCGAGGACAGGCCTACGAGCAGTACTTC	CASSRGQAYEQYF
TRBV2	NA	NA	TRBJ2-1	TGTGCCAGCAGTGAACAGGACAATGAGCAGTTCTTC	CASSEQDNEQFF
TRBV27	NA	NA	TRBJ2-3	TGTGCCAGCAGTATCGCGGCCACAGATACGCAGTATTTT	CASSIAATDTQYF
TRBV6-1	NA	TRBD2	TRBJ2-2	TGTGCCAGCAGTGCCCTAGCGGGAGGGTCGAACACCGGGGAGCTGTTTTTT	CASSALAGGSNTGELFF
TRBV7-9	NA	NA	TRBJ2-7	TGTGCCAGCAGCTTAGGGCAGGGGGGATTCAGCTCCTACGAGCAGTACTTC	CASSLGQGGFSSYEQYF
TRBV7-6	NA	NA	TRBJ2-7	TGTGCCAGCAGCCAAAAGGACGACCTTTTCTACGAGCAGTACTTC	CASSQKDDLFYEQYF
TRBV18	NA	TRBD2	TRBJ2-1	TGTGCCAGCTCACCGCTTCCGGGACTAGCCCAAACCTACAATGAGCAGTTCTTC	CASSPLPGLAQTYNEQFF
TRBV5-1	few	TRBD2	TRBJ2-7	TGCGCCAGCAGCTCGAATAGCGGGAGCGTATACGAGCAGTACTTC	CASSSNSGSVYEQYF
TRBV2	once	NA	TRBJ1-5	TGTGCCAGCAGTGACGTAACAGGGTTGAGGAAGCCCCAGCATTTT	CASSDVTGLRKPQHF
TRBV5-1	NA	NA	TRBJ2-7	TGCGCCAGCAGCTTGCAGCTCGGGGGATTCAAGTACTTC	CASSLQLGGFKYF
TRBV7-2	NA	NA	TRBJ2-3	TGTGCCAGCAGCCCTGGGACTTATAGCACAGATACGCAGTATTTT	CASSPGTYSTDTQYF
TRBV4-1	NA	NA	TRBJ2-4	TGCGCCAGCAGCCAAGATACAGGGGCCAAAAACATTCAGTACTTC	CASSQDTGAKNIQYF